The next 13 T cell receptor beta chains were all read from a single sample in a study of blood T cell repertoires in COVID-19. Assay: immunoSEQ multiplex PCR; the TCRdb copy retains only in-frame clones and omits some. Among some 57,000 clones listed, 90% were seen once. Sequencing was performed on peripheral blood. The receptors shown here come from a man in his fifties or sixties with active COVID-19.

The chain employs TRBV24-1 and TRBJ2-7; 7 nucleotides align to TRBD2. Germline CDR1 reads KGHDR; CDR2 reads SFDVKD. This CDR3 comprises 16 residues. J gave up 2 bases and V 2 bases, and 8 bases lay outside the gene matches. DNA for the CDR3: TGTGCCACCAGTGATTCCGGTACGGGGGGAACCTACGAGCAGTACTTC. It specifies CATSDSGTGGTYEQYF.

The chain uses TRBV10-3 and TRBJ1-5; D is ambiguous. This CDR3 has 14 amino acids. The V gene lost 6 bases and the J gene lost 5 bases, with 14 bases spanning the gap. CDR1 and CDR2 from the germline V gene are ENHRY and SYGVKD. In DNA, the CDR3 is TGTGCCATCAGCGAAAACGGGAGGGATCAGCCCCAGCATTTT. As protein: CAISENGRDQPQHF.

The chain employs TRBV7-9 and TRBJ2-7; D is unresolved. Trimming pared 5 bases from V and 3 bases from J, leaving 8 bases between. The CDR3 is made up of 12 amino acids. Germline V gene lookup returns CDR1 SEHNR and CDR2 FQNEAQ (reference sequence). DNA of the CDR3: TGTGCCAGCAGCCCCCGGGTCTACGAGCAGTACTTC. Amino acids: CASSPRVYEQYF.

The chain joins TRBV5-1 to TRBJ2-3, with D tentatively TRBD2 (5 bases). CDR3 length: 15 residues. Trimming shortened V by 4 bases and J by 0 bases, and 12 bases separated the two germline ends. CDR1 and CDR2 from the germline V gene are SGHRS and YFSETQ. The CDR3 loop is CASSPGLASTDTQYF. In DNA, the CDR3 is TGCGCCAGCAGCCCCGGACTGGCTAGCACAGATACGCAGTATTTT.

The V call is TRBV6-6, the J call TRBJ1-4; TRBD1 agrees at 9 bases. There are 16 residues in the CDR3. Germline assignment: CDR1 MNHNY and CDR2 SVGAGI (reference sequence). Trimming removed 5 bases from V and 8 bases from J; junction bases left unmatched: 12. The CDR3 protein is CASSLRRDRVEEKLFF. As DNA, the CDR3 is TGTGCCAGCAGTCTCCGCCGGGACAGGGTGGAGGAAAAACTGTTTTTT.

J is TRBJ1-2 and V is TRBV19, with D perhaps TRBD1 (6 bases). CDR3 length: 13 amino acids. The germline CDR1 and CDR2 sequences are LNHDA and SQIVND (reference sequence). V was pared by 6 bases and J by 4 bases, with 12 bases between. The CDR3 bases are TGTGCCAGTAGGACCACAGGGATCTATGGCTACACCTTC. It specifies CASRTTGIYGYTF.

J is TRBJ2-1 and V is TRBV7-2; D is possibly TRBD2 (5 bases). Trimming took off 0 bases at V and 8 bases at J, with 14 bases between the two ends. The CDR3 consists of 15 residues. Germline-derived CDR1 and CDR2 are SGHTA and FQGNSA. The CDR3 here is CASSLAGKWVDEQFF. The CDR3 nucleotides read TGTGCCAGCAGCTTAGCCGGGAAATGGGTGGATGAGCAGTTCTTC.

This clone was seen only once. The J gene is TRBJ1-6, the V gene TRBV19, with TRBD1 matching over 9 bases. From germline, CDR1 is LNHDA and CDR2 SQIVND (reference sequence). After removal of 4 bases from V and 10 bases from J, the junction contained 11 bases not matched to a gene. This CDR3 region has 16 residues. For the CDR3, the DNA is TGTGCCAGTAGTACCTCAACCGGGACAGGGCCATCACCCCTCCACTTT. This gives the protein CASSTSTGTGPSPLHF.

This chain uses TRBV10-1 with TRBJ2-7, with TRBD2 matching 7 bases. CDR3 length: 14 amino acids. After removal of 4 bases from V and 2 bases from J, the junction contained 5 bases not matched to a gene. CDR1 is WNHNN and CDR2 is SYGVQD in the germline V gene (reference sequence). For the CDR3, the DNA is TGCGCCAGCAGTGCCCTAGCGGCAACCTACGAGCAGTACTTC. Translation gives CASSALAATYEQYF.

The rearrangement joins TRBV25-1 to TRBJ1-5, with 10 bases fitting TRBD1. The germline gives CDR1 MGHDK, CDR2 SYGVNS. V shed 6 bases and J 6 bases; nucleotides not matched to a gene: 14. The CDR3 length is 17 residues. The CDR3 bases are TGTGCCAGCAGCGCCCACCTAGGGACAGGGGAGTCTCAGCCCCAGCATTTT. This translates into CASSAHLGTGESQPQHF.

About this clone itself: One junction end disagrees with the germline gene, perhaps due to a read error. The chain links TRBV7-9 to TRBJ1-6; possibly TRBD1 for D (5 bases). The CDR3 is 14 amino acids. Germline V gene sequence: CDR1 SEHNR, CDR2 FQNEAQ (reference sequence). CDR3 sequence (DNA): TGTGCCACCAGCCTCCAGGGTAATAATTCACCCCTCCACTTT. The encoded protein is CATSLQGNNSPLHF.

This clone showed up just once. The chain links TRBV7-9 to TRBJ2-7; D remains ambiguous. The V gene's germline CDR1 is SEHNR and CDR2 FQNEAQ (reference sequence). The CDR3 extends over 14 amino acids. Trimming cost V 5 bases and J 5 bases, with 16 bases left between them. CDR3 coding DNA: TGTGCCAGCAGCCTAAGCATTCGGAGCCACGAGCAGTACTTC. Translating it yields CASSLSIRSHEQYF.

The rearrangement joins TRBV9 to TRBJ2-1; TRBD2 matches 7 bases. Germline V CDR1 and CDR2: SGDLS, YYNGEE. The CDR3 has 14 amino acids. Germline trimming cut 4 bases from V and 8 bases from J; bases unmatched to any gene: 9. CDR3: CASSHLSGRDEQFF. The CDR3 coding sequence is TGTGCCAGCAGCCATCTTAGCGGGCGGGATGAGCAGTTCTTC.